This record looks at one T cell receptor (beta chain) sequence and its context. Its target is not known. Primers: 60 Vbeta forward and 13 Jbeta reverse. Generated by immunoSEQ multiplex PCR, the TCRdb table keeps only in-frame clones and is missing some. The table lists approximately 170,000 clones, around 78% of them singletons. CDR1 and CDR2 (germline): KGHSH, LQKENI. This CDR3 comprises 16 residues. V gave up 6 bases and J gave up 4 bases, with 16 bases separating them. The sample comes from a study of cytomegalovirus exposure and HLA in healthy donors. Study conclusions and caveats: What TCR beta sequences reportedly achieved was accurate prediction of HLA-A and HLA-B alleles in most subjects. TCR sequences were mostly rare, though some public TCRs occurred in many donors.

The receptor's source is a woman aged 40 to 55 in good health and CMV-seronegative. The gene calls are TRBV18 and TRBJ2-6; unclear D gene. Input material: PBMCs. The CDR3 region is CASSSSLDRGANVLTF. The CDR3 DNA reads as TGTGCCAGCTCCTCGAGCCTCGATCGGGGGGCCAACGTCCTGACTTTC.